These T cell receptor beta chains were read from a single sample in a study of blood T cell repertoires in COVID-19. Sequencing used immunoSEQ multiplex PCR; TCRdb keeps in-frame clones, though not all of them. Of some 40,000 clones listed, about 83% are singletons. The sequenced sample was peripheral blood. Receptor source: a woman older than 75 with acute or convalescent COVID-19. Both conserved end residues are part of each CDR3. Each record gives: V gene, D gene, J gene, clone size, CDR3 protein, CDR3 DNA. A D gene is named only where the DNA matches it firmly. Only part of the rows carry a size: once, few, many, or a class if the clone is expanded.

V gene: TRBV30; D gene: -; J gene: TRBJ1-2; clone size: -; CDR3 protein: CAWSPISYGYTF; CDR3 DNA: TGTGCCTGGAGCCCAATTAGCTATGGCTACACCTTC
V gene: TRBV3-1/TRBV3-2; D gene: TRBD2; J gene: TRBJ2-3; clone size: -; CDR3 protein: CASSQAGLGTSVQYF; CDR3 DNA: TGTGCCAGCAGCCAAGCCGGGCTGGGGACTAGCGTTCAGTATTTT
V gene: TRBV12-2; D gene: -; J gene: TRBJ1-5; clone size: -; CDR3 protein: CASRLARSQKSASPLCSNQPQHF; CDR3 DNA: TGTGCAAGTCGCTTAGCGAGGAGCCAGAAAAGCGCCAGTCCACTGTGTAGCAATCAGCCCCAGCATTTT
V gene: TRBV18; D gene: TRBD2; J gene: TRBJ2-3; clone size: -; CDR3 protein: CASSRQGLADGDTQYF; CDR3 DNA: TGTGCCAGCTCACGACAGGGACTAGCGGACGGGGATACGCAGTATTTT
V gene: TRBV7-2; D gene: TRBD2; J gene: TRBJ2-1; clone size: -; CDR3 protein: CASILWGGEEQFF; CDR3 DNA: TGTGCCAGCATCCTATGGGGGGGGGAAGAGCAGTTCTTC
V gene: TRBV16; D gene: TRBD1; J gene: TRBJ1-2; clone size: -; CDR3 protein: CASSQPTGDDYTF; CDR3 DNA: TGTGCCAGCAGCCAACCGACAGGGGATGACTACACCTTC
V gene: TRBV5-1; D gene: TRBD2; J gene: TRBJ2-6; clone size: -; CDR3 protein: CASTTGGAGANVLTF; CDR3 DNA: TGCGCCAGCACTACCGGGGGGGCTGGGGCCAACGTCCTGACTTTC
V gene: TRBV2; D gene: TRBD2; J gene: TRBJ2-5; clone size: -; CDR3 protein: CASTPPSGGETQYF; CDR3 DNA: TGTGCCAGCACCCCGCCTAGCGGGGGTGAGACCCAGTACTTC
V gene: TRBV7-2; D gene: TRBD1; J gene: TRBJ2-7; clone size: -; CDR3 protein: CASSPGQAYSYEQYF; CDR3 DNA: TGTGCCAGCAGCCCTGGACAGGCTTACTCCTACGAGCAGTACTTC
V gene: TRBV11-3; D gene: -; J gene: TRBJ2-1; clone size: -; CDR3 protein: CASSSEGSYNEQFF; CDR3 DNA: TGTGCCAGCAGCTCCGAGGGCTCCTACAATGAGCAGTTCTTC
V gene: TRBV10-3; D gene: -; J gene: TRBJ1-2; clone size: -; CDR3 protein: CAISPRADGYTF; CDR3 DNA: TGTGCCATCAGTCCCAGGGCCGATGGCTACACCTTC
V gene: TRBV4-3; D gene: -; J gene: TRBJ1-6; clone size: once; CDR3 protein: CASSQDLSGPDSPLHF; CDR3 DNA: TGCGCCAGCAGCCAAGATCTGAGCGGGCCTGATTCACCCCTCCACTTT
V gene: TRBV21-1; D gene: -; J gene: TRBJ2-7; clone size: few; CDR3 protein: CASSNAGTEGYEQYF; CDR3 DNA: TGTGCCAGCAGCAATGCCGGGACAGAGGGCTACGAGCAGTACTTC
V gene: TRBV3-1/TRBV3-2; D gene: TRBD2; J gene: TRBJ2-2; clone size: few; CDR3 protein: CASRPPSGGPYTGELFF; CDR3 DNA: TGTGCCAGCAGACCTCCTAGCGGGGGGCCGTACACCGGGGAGCTGTTTTTT
V gene: TRBV2; D gene: TRBD1; J gene: TRBJ2-1; clone size: -; CDR3 protein: CASSTPGQGWFF; CDR3 DNA: TGTGCCAGCAGTACCCCCGGACAGGGGTGGTTCTTC
V gene: TRBV7-3; D gene: -; J gene: TRBJ1-6; clone size: once; CDR3 protein: CASSLNRGSPLHF; CDR3 DNA: TGTGCCAGCAGCTTAAACCGGGGGTCACCCCTCCACTTT
V gene: TRBV7-6; D gene: TRBD1; J gene: TRBJ2-3; clone size: once; CDR3 protein: CASSLLLTGNADTQYF; CDR3 DNA: TGTGCCAGCAGCTTATTGTTGACAGGGAATGCAGATACGCAGTATTTT
V gene: TRBV5-4; D gene: -; J gene: TRBJ1-2; clone size: -; CDR3 protein: CASSPGMGGYYGYTF; CDR3 DNA: TGTGCCAGCAGCCCAGGGATGGGAGGCTACTATGGCTACACCTTC
V gene: TRBV30; D gene: TRBD1; J gene: TRBJ1-2; clone size: -; CDR3 protein: CAWSVRQGAIRGYTF; CDR3 DNA: TGTGCCTGGAGTGTACGACAGGGGGCGATTAGAGGCTACACCTTC
V gene: TRBV7-2; D gene: TRBD2; J gene: TRBJ2-1; clone size: -; CDR3 protein: CASGLAVTYNEQFF; CDR3 DNA: TGTGCCAGCGGACTAGCGGTAACCTACAATGAGCAGTTCTTC
V gene: TRBV7-2; D gene: TRBD2; J gene: TRBJ2-1; clone size: -; CDR3 protein: CASSSGLAVYNEQFF; CDR3 DNA: TGTGCCAGCAGCTCGGGACTAGCGGTCTACAATGAGCAGTTCTTC
V gene: TRBV5-1; D gene: TRBD1; J gene: TRBJ1-1; clone size: -; CDR3 protein: CASSRTGETEAFF; CDR3 DNA: TGCGCCAGCAGCAGAACAGGGGAAACTGAAGCTTTCTTT
V gene: TRBV6-5; D gene: TRBD2; J gene: TRBJ2-5; clone size: -; CDR3 protein: CASSRTSLFGTQYF; CDR3 DNA: TGTGCCAGCAGTCGGACTAGTTTGTTTGGGACCCAGTACTTC
V gene: TRBV3-1/TRBV3-2; D gene: -; J gene: TRBJ2-7; clone size: -; CDR3 protein: CASSQDGGEQYF; CDR3 DNA: TGTGCCAGCAGCCAAGATGGAGGGGAGCAGTACTTC
V gene: TRBV5-1; D gene: TRBD2; J gene: TRBJ2-1; clone size: -; CDR3 protein: CASSYGTSGGLSYNEQFF; CDR3 DNA: TGCGCCAGCAGCTATGGGACTAGCGGGGGGTTATCATACAATGAGCAGTTCTTC
V gene: TRBV7-2; D gene: TRBD1; J gene: TRBJ1-2; clone size: -; CDR3 protein: CASSLDLSGTGGNYGYTF; CDR3 DNA: TGTGCCAGCAGCTTAGATTTATCGGGGACAGGGGGTAACTATGGCTACACCTTC
V gene: TRBV6-1; D gene: -; J gene: TRBJ1-5; clone size: -; CDR3 protein: CASSEASSRGPQHF; CDR3 DNA: TGTGCCAGCAGTGAAGCGTCTTCCAGGGGGCCCCAGCATTTT
V gene: TRBV5-4; D gene: TRBD1; J gene: TRBJ1-1; clone size: -; CDR3 protein: CASSGRDREAFF; CDR3 DNA: TGTGCCAGCAGCGGGAGGGACAGGGAAGCTTTCTTT
V gene: TRBV5-1; D gene: -; J gene: TRBJ1-2; clone size: -; CDR3 protein: CASSLPGIGGYTF; CDR3 DNA: TGCGCCAGCAGCTTACCCGGAATCGGGGGCTACACCTTC
V gene: TRBV27; D gene: TRBD1; J gene: TRBJ1-2; clone size: -; CDR3 protein: CASSHGQGSGYTF; CDR3 DNA: TGTGCCAGCAGCCACGGACAGGGATCTGGCTACACCTTC
V gene: TRBV7-8; D gene: TRBD1; J gene: TRBJ2-2; clone size: -; CDR3 protein: CASRRTGVAGELFF; CDR3 DNA: TGTGCCAGCAGGAGGACAGGGGTGGCCGGGGAGCTGTTTTTT
V gene: TRBV30; D gene: -; J gene: TRBJ1-5; clone size: -; CDR3 protein: CAWNLRRRTSREPQHF; CDR3 DNA: TGTGCCTGGAACTTAAGGCGCAGAACCTCCCGGGAGCCCCAGCATTTT
V gene: TRBV11-3; D gene: -; J gene: TRBJ1-1; clone size: -; CDR3 protein: CASSPEPDTEAFF; CDR3 DNA: TGTGCCAGCAGCCCGGAGCCGGACACTGAAGCTTTCTTT
V gene: TRBV6-6; D gene: TRBD1; J gene: TRBJ1-4; clone size: -; CDR3 protein: CASSQPWGDRVGNEKLFF; CDR3 DNA: TGTGCCAGCAGTCAACCCTGGGGGGACAGGGTGGGTAACGAAAAACTGTTTTTT
V gene: TRBV5-6; D gene: -; J gene: TRBJ1-2; clone size: -; CDR3 protein: CASRIGGRVFGYTF; CDR3 DNA: TGTGCCAGCAGGATAGGCGGCAGGGTTTTCGGCTACACCTTC
V gene: TRBV6-5; D gene: -; J gene: TRBJ1-6; clone size: -; CDR3 protein: CASSYSREAYNSPLHF; CDR3 DNA: TGTGCCAGCAGTTACAGCAGGGAAGCCTATAATTCACCCCTCCACTTT
V gene: TRBV6-5; D gene: TRBD1; J gene: TRBJ1-4; clone size: -; CDR3 protein: CASSTGQANEKLFF; CDR3 DNA: TGTGCCAGCAGTACGGGACAGGCTAATGAAAAACTGTTTTTT
V gene: TRBV2; D gene: -; J gene: TRBJ1-1; clone size: -; CDR3 protein: CASRGVVMNTEAFF; CDR3 DNA: TGTGCCAGCAGGGGCGTGGTAATGAACACTGAAGCTTTCTTT
V gene: TRBV7-9; D gene: TRBD2; J gene: TRBJ2-7; clone size: once; CDR3 protein: CASSLGGGPNEQYF; CDR3 DNA: TGTGCCAGCAGCTTAGGCGGGGGGCCCAACGAGCAGTACTTC
V gene: TRBV30; D gene: -; J gene: TRBJ1-1; clone size: -; CDR3 protein: CAWSVILSEAFF; CDR3 DNA: TGTGCCTGGAGTGTTATCCTGAGTGAAGCTTTCTTT
V gene: TRBV5-1; D gene: TRBD2; J gene: TRBJ2-3; clone size: few; CDR3 protein: CASSLAGGGLTDTQYF; CDR3 DNA: TGCGCCAGCAGCTTGGCAGGCGGGGGGCTCACAGATACGCAGTATTTT
V gene: TRBV2; D gene: -; J gene: TRBJ1-1; clone size: -; CDR3 protein: CASSAQGRNTEAFF; CDR3 DNA: TGTGCCAGCAGTGCTCAGGGGAGGAACACTGAAGCTTTCTTT
V gene: TRBV15; D gene: -; J gene: TRBJ1-1; clone size: few; CDR3 protein: CATSRDWARGGEAFF; CDR3 DNA: TGTGCCACCAGCAGAGATTGGGCGCGGGGCGGCGAAGCTTTCTTT
V gene: TRBV30; D gene: -; J gene: TRBJ2-2; clone size: -; CDR3 protein: CAWKWKTSDTGELFF; CDR3 DNA: TGTGCCTGGAAGTGGAAGACTAGTGACACCGGGGAGCTGTTTTTT
V gene: TRBV9; D gene: -; J gene: TRBJ2-3; clone size: -; CDR3 protein: CASSVEGAPRYTQYF; CDR3 DNA: TGTGCCAGCAGCGTAGAAGGTGCTCCCAGGTATACGCAGTATTTT
V gene: TRBV19; D gene: -; J gene: TRBJ1-3; clone size: once; CDR3 protein: CASIDPSGKKGNTIYF; CDR3 DNA: TGTGCCAGTATCGATCCGTCGGGGAAGAAAGGAAACACCATATATTTT
V gene: TRBV30; D gene: TRBD1; J gene: TRBJ1-6; clone size: -; CDR3 protein: CACPGQGDSPLHF; CDR3 DNA: TGTGCCTGCCCGGGACAGGGGGACTCACCCCTCCACTTT
V gene: TRBV16; D gene: -; J gene: TRBJ1-5; clone size: once; CDR3 protein: CASSSTGMGNQPQHF; CDR3 DNA: TGTGCCAGCAGCAGCACAGGTATGGGCAATCAGCCCCAGCATTTT
V gene: TRBV3-1/TRBV3-2; D gene: -; J gene: TRBJ2-1; clone size: -; CDR3 protein: CASSHFGRSHEQFF; CDR3 DNA: TGTGCCAGCAGCCACTTTGGCCGGAGCCATGAGCAGTTCTTC
V gene: TRBV12-3/TRBV12-4; D gene: -; J gene: TRBJ1-2; clone size: -; CDR3 protein: CASSFRGAGYTF; CDR3 DNA: TGTGCCAGCAGTTTTCGGGGGGCCGGCTACACCTTC
V gene: TRBV5-1; D gene: -; J gene: TRBJ1-6; clone size: -; CDR3 protein: CASSLAGQEGSPLHF; CDR3 DNA: TGCGCCAGCAGCTTAGCGGGACAAGAGGGATCACCCCTCCACTTT